A selection of T cell receptor beta chains follows, all from one sample in a study of T cells in Graves' hyperthyroidism and ophthalmopathy. MiXCR was run by TCRdb on the multiplex PCR reads, yielding one entry per CDR3 protein. The top ten hold roughly two fifths of the sample, which has 300,000 to 450,000 distinct CDR3 sequences, roughly 18% seen once. Material: blood. The receptors stem from a man younger than 35 with Graves' ophthalmopathy. CDR3s include the opening cysteine and the closing phenylalanine or tryptophan. D genes are given only for firm matches.

NA,TRBJ1-5,TRBV12-3/TRBV12-4,CASSFSVNQPQHF
TRBD2,TRBJ2-5,TRBV24-1,CATSDLPSGGARETQYF
NA,TRBJ2-7,TRBV7-2,CASSPPSGRQYF
TRBD1,TRBJ2-5,TRBV7-9,CASSPTTGKETQYF
NA,TRBJ1-5,TRBV7-8,CASSPRQQINQPQHF
TRBD1,TRBJ1-4,TRBV7-2,CASSSQRDRGEKLFF
NA,TRBJ2-7,TRBV7-9,CASSDQTKPKAYEQYF
TRBD1,TRBJ2-2,TRBV5-1,CASSSGTGTGELFF
NA,TRBJ1-1,TRBV10-3,CAISMVTGNTEAFF
NA,TRBJ1-6,TRBV3-1,CASSQGIPLPLHF
NA,TRBJ2-2,TRBV10-3,CAISELAGNTGELFF